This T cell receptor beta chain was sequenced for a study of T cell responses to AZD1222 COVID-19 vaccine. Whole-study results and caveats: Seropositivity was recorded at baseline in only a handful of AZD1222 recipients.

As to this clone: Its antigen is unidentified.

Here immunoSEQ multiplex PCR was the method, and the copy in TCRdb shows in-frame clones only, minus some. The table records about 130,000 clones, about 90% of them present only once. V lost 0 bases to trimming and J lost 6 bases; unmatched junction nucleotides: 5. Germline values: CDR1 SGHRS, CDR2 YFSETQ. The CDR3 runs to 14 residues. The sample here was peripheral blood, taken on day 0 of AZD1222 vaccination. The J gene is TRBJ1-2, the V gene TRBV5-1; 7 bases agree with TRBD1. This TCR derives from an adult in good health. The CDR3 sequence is CASSLGQGVDGYTF. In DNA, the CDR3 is TGCGCCAGCAGCTTGGGGCAGGGGGTCGATGGCTACACCTTC.